The clone carrying this TCR beta chain has at least ten counts. Its antigen is currently unknown. TCRdb re-analysed the RACE reads in MiXCR, keeping a single row per CDR3 protein. Of roughly 100,000 distinct CDR3 sequences in the sample, roughly a tenth were seen once. Time point denoted: pre-sensitization, week 0. Treatment: therapeutic diphenylcyclopropenone sensitization with weekly scalp DPC. The study enrolled 18 to 70-year-old alopecia patients suitable for DPC. The data belong to a study of human T cells and chemical hapten exposure. Study information: The upper back received 0.01% DPC by patch testing, with results read at 6 days.

Regarding the study as a whole: The study found expanded TCRs formed significantly more large CDR3 similarity clusters than controls.

The CDR3 length is 17 residues. Trimming pared 0 bases from V and 3 bases from J, leaving 15 bases between. Germline CDR1 reads MNHEY; CDR2 reads SMNVEV (reference sequence). Specimen: whole blood, collected in connection with sensitization to the hapten diphenylcyclopropenone (DPC). The sequence derives from a woman in her thirties or forties with alopecia areata. Some clones in this sample may be carry-over from other donors' samples. The chain recombines TRBV27 with TRBJ2-1; TRBD1 or TRBD2 may be the D gene (5 bases each). This CDR3 is CASSLSSGRDLYNEQFF. In DNA, the CDR3 is TGTGCCAGCAGTTTATCGAGTGGCAGGGACCTCTACAATGAGCAGTTCTTC.